These 18 T cell receptor beta chains were all obtained from the same sample, sequenced in a study of regulatory T cells in long-lasting Graves disease. Stated time point: persistent/refractory GD, antithyroid drugs over 5 years with positive TRAb. Researchers made the TCR library from RNA that was extracted from PBMCs. Building the TCR beta libraries relied on iRepertoire HTBI primers, and CDR3 regions underwent Arm-PCR. MiXCR, applied by TCRdb to the multiplex PCR reads, yields one record per CDR3 protein. The repertoire holds about 310,000 distinct CDR3 sequences, with around 23% as singletons. Here the sequenced sample was peripheral blood mononuclear cells (PBMCs), taken when the disease was refractory, from a patient treated with antithyroid drugs. Every receptor here comes from a female donor with Graves disease.

The rearrangement uses TRBV6-9 and TRBJ1-3, with D uncertain. This CDR3 has 16 amino acids. The ends were cut back, 3 bases at V and 4 bases at J, with 16 bases in the middle. Germline-derived CDR1 and CDR2 are MNHGY and SVAAGI. The CDR3 sequence: CASSYGEVSFGNTIYF. CDR3 DNA sequence: TGTGCCAGCAGTTACGGCGAGGTATCCTTCGGAAACACCATATATTTT.

In this sample, this clonotype turned up a few times. The V gene is TRBV7-2, the J gene TRBJ2-5, with D possibly matching TRBD2 (6 bases). The CDR3 is 16 residues long. Trimming removed 3 bases at V and 2 bases at J, with 16 bases between. CDR1 and CDR2 from the germline V gene are SGHTA and FQGNSA. CDR3 nucleotide sequence: TGTGCCAGCAGCTTGGGCGGGGCGATACTTCAAGAGACCCAGTACTTC. This codes for CASSLGGAILQETQYF.

This clonotype was detected many times. This rearrangement joins TRBV11-1 to TRBJ2-5; D is undetermined. V lost 1 base to trimming and J lost 5 bases, with 11 bases between them. The CDR3 totals 14 residues. Germline V gene sequence: CDR1 SGHAT, CDR2 FQDESV (reference sequence). In nucleotides, the CDR3 is TGTGCCAGCAGCTTAGAGTATCAGTTTGAGACCCAGTACTTC. This encodes CASSLEYQFETQYF.

This chain uses TRBV20-1 with TRBJ2-7, with TRBD1 matching 8 bases. After removal of 3 bases from V and 0 bases from J, the junction contained 7 bases not matched to a gene. CDR1 DFQATT and CDR2 SNEGSKA come from the germline V gene (reference sequence). The CDR3 consists of 15 residues. CDR3 amino acids: CSASTGQASSYEQYF. The CDR3 DNA sequence: TGCAGTGCTAGCACGGGACAGGCCAGCTCCTACGAGCAGTACTTC.

This clonotype was found once. Possible read error: a much larger clone is one base away. Given the absence of the conserved phenylalanine or tryptophan at the CDR3 end, a read error is likely. This CDR3 is CAISPGTDWGYGYTL. CDR3 in DNA: TGTGCCATCAGCCCGGGGACAGACTGGGGCTATGGCTACACCCTC. This chain connects TRBV10-3 to TRBJ1-2, with 7 bases matching TRBD1. Germline assignment: CDR1 ENHRY and CDR2 SYGVKD. V gave up 6 bases and J gave up 4 bases; unmatched junction bases: 11. The CDR3 has 15 amino acids.

In its sample, this clonotype was seen a few times. The CDR3 spells CASSFFRQPQHF. The CDR3, as DNA: TGTGCCAGCAGTTTCTTTAGGCAGCCCCAGCATTTT. The chain employs TRBV12-3 or TRBV12-4 and TRBJ1-5; D is unresolved. The CDR3 spans 12 residues. Deletions cut 3 bases from V and 7 bases from J, with 7 bases between.

This clonotype came up a few times. The CDR3 loop reads CASSEISETQYF. CDR3 DNA sequence: TGTGCCAGCAGTGAAATTAGCGAGACCCAGTACTTC. The chain joins TRBV6-1 to TRBJ2-5; no firm D call. This CDR3 spans 12 amino acids. V dropped 2 bases and J dropped 5 bases, with 6 bases sitting between them. Germline CDR1 and CDR2: MNHNS and SASEGT.

This chain uses TRBV28 with TRBJ2-3; no clear D. Per germline, CDR1 MDHEN and CDR2 SYDVKM. The CDR3 spans 13 residues. V was shortened by 7 bases and J by 6 bases, with 14 bases between the two germline ends. DNA for the CDR3: TGTGCCAGCACCCGACCTCTACAGGATACGCAGTATTTT. This codes for CASTRPLQDTQYF.

This clonotype was observed at least ten times. This chain uses TRBV27 with TRBJ1-1; 7 nucleotides agree with TRBD1. CDR3 length: 12 residues. In germline, CDR1 is MNHEY, CDR2 SMNVEV (reference sequence). Unmatched junction bases numbered 3, after V lost 5 bases and J lost 6 bases. The CDR3 reads CASSRTGAEAFF. In nucleotides, the CDR3 is TGTGCCAGCAGTCGGACAGGTGCTGAAGCTTTCTTT.

This clonotype was seen many times. This chain joins TRBV9 and TRBJ1-1; D ambiguous. The V end was cut by 4 bases, the J end by 11 bases, with 24 bases between. CDR1 and CDR2 from the germline V gene are SGDLS and YYNGEE. The CDR3 is 15 residues long. DNA for the CDR3: TGTGCCAGCAGCCCACCTCCCCCGTGGGATCGGAAGGCTTTCTTT. Translated: CASSPPPPWDRKAFF.

The table lists this clonotype with a few counts. The V gene is TRBV20-1, the J gene TRBJ2-7; 12 positions match TRBD2. In germline, CDR1 is DFQATT, CDR2 SNEGSKA (reference sequence). V lost 4 bases and J lost 6; bases outside the gene matches: 7. The CDR3 sequence is 14 residues long. CDR3 protein: CSAIPGTSGFEQYF. The CDR3 bases are TGCAGTGCTATCCCCGGGACTAGCGGGTTCGAGCAGTACTTC.

This chain connects TRBV9 to TRBJ1-5; 9 positions match TRBD1. With V trimmed by 5 bases and J by 7 bases, 7 bases remained unmatched. The germline V gene encodes CDR1 SGDLS and CDR2 YYNGEE. CDR3 length equals 14 residues. CDR3 sequence reads: CASSDRDRDQPQHF. The CDR3 nucleotides are TGTGCCAGCAGTGACCGGGACAGGGACCAGCCCCAGCATTTT.

In the case of this clonotype: Just one base apart from a much larger clone, this may be a read error. The chain couples TRBV7-6 to TRBJ1-1; TRBD1 might be the D (5 bases). The germline V and J ends were trimmed by 4 bases and 1 base, with 13 bases remaining between them. The CDR3 runs 15 residues. The germline gives CDR1 SGHVS, CDR2 FNYEAQ. As DNA, the CDR3 is TGTGCCAGCAGCTCGCCACAGGCCGGGAACACTGAAGCTTTCTTT. Amino acid sequence: CASSSPQAGNTEAFF. Looking up the rest from reference TRBV7-6 and TRBJ1-1 gives the full variable domain: GAGVSQSPRYKVTKRGQDVALRCDPISGHVSLYWYRQALGQGPEFLTYFNYEAQQDKSGLPNDRFSAERPEGSISTLTIQRTEQRDSAMYRCASSSPQAGNTEAFFGQGTRLTVV.

The chain employs TRBV29-1 and TRBJ1-3; weak D call: TRBD1 (5 bases). The length of the CDR3 is 13 residues. Per germline, CDR1 SQVTM and CDR2 ANQGSEA. Trimming shortened V by 7 bases and J by 0 bases, and 10 bases separated the two germline ends. CDR3 sequence (DNA): TGCAGCGGTGGGACCGGCTCTGGAAACACCATATATTTT. This encodes CSGGTGSGNTIYF.

With regard to this clonotype: A read error is possible here, since a much larger clone lies one base away. The V call is TRBV6-1, the J call TRBJ1-1; 8 bases line up with TRBD1. This CDR3 is 13 amino acids long. Germline assignment: CDR1 MNHNS and CDR2 SASEGT. The CDR3: CASSGQGYTEASF. The CDR3 region has the DNA TGTGCCAGCAGTGGACAGGGGTACACTGAAGCTTCCTTT.

This clonotype was recorded a few times. DNA of the CDR3: TGCAGTGCTAGAGATATCAATTCACCCCTCCACTTT. The encoded protein is CSARDINSPLHF. The V call is TRBV20-1, the J call TRBJ1-6; unclear D gene. Germline V gene data show CDR1 as DFQATT and CDR2 as SNEGSKA (reference sequence). Trimming removed 0 bases at V and 7 bases at J, with 4 bases between. The CDR3 covers 12 residues.

The chain recombines TRBV9 with TRBJ2-1; TRBD2 matches 13 bases. The CDR3 spans 15 residues. The V and J ends lost 2 bases and 9 bases, in that order; junction bases with no gene match: 5. Germline-derived CDR1 and CDR2 are SGDLS and YYNGEE. The CDR3 loop reads CASSVRTSGRTEQFF. CDR3 DNA sequence: TGTGCCAGCAGCGTGAGGACTAGCGGGAGAACTGAGCAGTTCTTC.

This clonotype was seen at least ten times. The chain is built from TRBV11-1 and TRBJ1-1; 9 bases fit TRBD1. With 4 bases clipped from V and 4 bases from J, the junction kept 16 bases outside the gene matches. In germline, CDR1 is SGHAT, CDR2 FQDESV (reference sequence). This CDR3 region has 18 residues. The CDR3 DNA reads TGTGCCAGCAGCTCGCAAATTCACAGGGGGCCCATCTTCACTGAAGCTTTCTTT. It encodes CASSSQIHRGPIFTEAFF.